This T cell receptor (beta chain) is drawn from a study of CD8 T cells in ankylosing spondylitis (dated 2017 in TCRdb). Regarding the study in general: The study set out to find disease-linked TCR variants by profiling T cell receptor beta repertoires in ankylosing spondylitis patients and healthy donors. The full study cohort was made up of about 24 ankylosing spondylitis patients and 108 healthy donors. Samples of peripheral blood were taken, and for ankylosing spondylitis patients, synovial fluid was collected as well. Overall study outcomes, separate from this receptor: According to the report, matched synovial fluid samples from ankylosing spondylitis patients were significantly enriched for the disease-linked clones. Some TCR beta motif variants had previously been reported in synovial fluid and blood of reactive arthritis patients, which suggested common disease-initiation mechanisms. In peripheral blood, the disease-linked clones were found at relatively low frequencies and had a CD8+ phenotype. Blood from ankylosing spondylitis patients appeared to be characterized by a TCR beta motif composed of eight or nine highly homologous amino acid variants.

Synovial fluid samples and blood samples obtained from the same ankylosing spondylitis patients were matched. As for this clonotype: Its antigen has not been determined. Base qualities are not recorded, but no much larger clone differs from it by a single base.

The CDR3 runs 14 amino acids, cysteine and phenylalanine included. Solely the CDR3 DNA is kept, with 42 bases framed from the first base. Sequences SGHRS (CDR1) and YFSETQ (CDR2) are obtained from the germline V gene. The V and J ends are trimmed by 0 bases and 6 bases, leaving 12 bases between them. These reads were obtained on an Illumina HiSeq 2500. Quantitative 5'-RACE with molecular barcodes was used to prepare TCR beta libraries. Processing in the source paper ran as follows. A new computational method, built on a probabilistic model of VDJ rearrangement, was used to identify disease-linked TCR variants. The public reads were reprocessed in TCRdb via fastp at Q25 and MiXCR, keeping in-frame beta chains. For every CDR3 protein sequence, its rows merge into one entry that carries the most common genes and DNA. The V and J calls shown here were made by TCRdb, not taken from the authors' results. The sample table contains approximately 110,000 distinct CDR3 sequences; only one count was recorded for less than 25% of them. About 12% of the sample is in the top ten clones.

The sequenced sample was synovial fluid, either unsorted or a sorted T cell fraction (not recorded which). This TCR came from a male donor with ankylosing spondylitis. The receptor chain draws on TRBV5-1 and TRBJ1-2; TRBD1 is possibly the D segment (5 matching bases). The sequenced DNA is TGCGCCAGCAGCTTGGCCACCAGGGTGGATGGCTACACCTTC. The translation is CASSLATRVDGYTF.